This T cell receptor (beta chain) is from a study of blood T cell repertoires in COVID-19. Study-level information: Samples representing acute and convalescent COVID-19 were sourced from the United States, Italy and Spain. T cells, B-cell-depleted T cells, or PBMCs provided the cDNA or gDNA that served as material.

Regarding this clone: A read error may account for a junction end that differs from germline.

In the original workflow: Reference gene primer amplification gave estimated nucleated cell counts. Data came from immunoSEQ multiplex PCR; TCRdb stores just in-frame clones and leaves some out. V and J calls and clone size are copied from that table; D and trimming were computed from the DNA. The sample comprises about 140,000 clones, over 65% of which are singletons, and 4.5% rests with the top ten. Germline V gene lookup returns CDR1 SSHAT and CDR2 FNYEAQ (reference sequence). The CDR3 is 13 residues long. V usage is TRBV7-7 and J usage is TRBJ2-1, with D unclear. The clonotype was recovered from an elderly woman with active or convalescent COVID-19. The sample taken for sequencing was peripheral blood. The CDR3 coding sequence is TGTGCTAGCAGCTTAGATCTTAGCAATGAGCAGTTCTTC. Amino acid sequence: CASSLDLSNEQFF.